This T cell receptor (beta chain) was obtained from a study of cytotoxic CD8 clonotypes in ibrutinib-treated CLL. Study results and limitations: Relative to age-matched healthy donors, clonality at baseline was higher, and it tracked circulating CD8+ T-cell counts.

A note on this clone: Its antigen remains unknown.

TCRdb's table, derived via immunoSEQ multiplex PCR, lists solely in-frame clones and lacks some. Among hundreds of thousands of clones listed, 70% were seen once. Between the trimmed V and J ends, which lost 5 bases and 1 base, there was a span of 16 bases. The CDR3 is 15 residues long. Germline V gene data show CDR1 as SQVTM and CDR2 as ANQGSEA. The receptor comes from a human donor with chronic lymphocytic leukemia. The sample in question was PBMCs, obtained after 24 months of ibrutinib treatment. The chain employs TRBV29-1 and TRBJ2-3; D call uncertain. This chain's CDR3 is CSVPPEEGGTDTQYF. The CDR3 DNA reads as TGCAGCGTTCCCCCAGAAGAAGGCGGCACAGATACGCAGTATTTT.